A selection of T cell receptor beta chains follows, all from one sample in a study of T-cell reconstitution after alpha-beta-depleted transplantation in children. MiXCR, run by TCRdb on the PCR reads, gives a single entry per CDR3 protein. The table shows a few hundred thousand distinct CDR3 sequences, with 10% to 15% occurring only once. The specimen comprised PBMCs, mostly from graft donor cells, sampled 360 days after TCRalphabeta/CD19-depleted stem cell transplant. These receptors originate from a male patient younger than 18 who had a stem cell transplant for acute myeloid leukemia, so the T cells may come from the graft donor. The CDR3 runs from the conserved cysteine through the conserved F or W. D genes are given only for firm matches. Clone size is shown for a subset of rows, as once, few, many or a class of expanded clone.

v_gene	abundance	j_gene	d_gene	CDR3aa	CDR3nt
TRBV20-1	.	TRBJ1-2	TRBD1	CSASGGMLIDGYTF	TGCAGTGCATCAGGGGGCATGCTAATCGATGGCTACACCTTC
TRBV12-3/TRBV12-4	few	TRBJ2-7	TRBD1	CASSLFGSGGLSYEQYF	TGTGCCAGCAGTTTATTCGGTTCAGGGGGCCTCTCCTACGAGCAGTACTTC
TRBV7-2	.	TRBJ1-2	.	CASSLTRLYGYTF	TGTGCCAGCAGCTTGACAAGGCTCTATGGCTACACCTTC
TRBV10-3	few	TRBJ1-2	.	CAIQDVFYGYTF	TGTGCCATCCAGGACGTATTCTATGGCTACACCTTC
TRBV28	many	TRBJ2-7	.	CASSVTTYEQYF	TGTGCCAGCAGTGTTACGACCTACGAGCAGTACTTC
TRBV5-1	few	TRBJ2-1	.	CASTTVSLPNNEQFF	TGCGCCAGCACCACCGTGAGTCTCCCGAACAATGAGCAGTTCTTC
TRBV6-2/TRBV6-3	.	TRBJ2-3	TRBD2	CASSYGLAADTQYF	TGTGCCAGCAGTTACGGACTAGCGGCAGATACGCAGTATTTT
TRBV7-9	.	TRBJ2-7	.	CASTQQGKYEQYF	TGTGCCAGCACCCAACAGGGAAAGTACGAGCAGTACTTC
TRBV20-1	few	TRBJ2-5	TRBD2	CSATSSGIETQYF	TGCAGTGCTACCTCTAGCGGGATAGAGACCCAGTACTTC
TRBV3-1	few	TRBJ2-1	.	CASSRPLGGTNEQFF	TGTGCCAGCAGTCGGCCCTTAGGGGGGACCAATGAGCAGTTCTTC
TRBV29-1	.	TRBJ2-1	.	CSVYGASSYNEQFF	TGCAGCGTTTATGGGGCGAGCTCCTACAATGAGCAGTTCTTC
TRBV9	.	TRBJ2-3	.	CASSVGVADTQYF	TGTGCCAGCAGCGTAGGAGTTGCAGATACGCAGTATTTT
TRBV12-3/TRBV12-4	few	TRBJ2-1	.	CASRALGLNEQFF	TGTGCCAGCAGAGCACTAGGGCTCAATGAGCAGTTCTTC
TRBV12-3/TRBV12-4	once	TRBJ2-7	TRBD2	CASSSGAGVVFYEQYF	TGTGCCAGCAGTTCGGGAGCGGGAGTGGTGTTCTACGAGCAGTACTTC
TRBV5-1	.	TRBJ2-7	.	CASSLVGSSEQYF	TGCGCCAGCAGCTTGGTAGGCAGCTCCGAGCAGTACTTC
TRBV5-6	.	TRBJ2-1	TRBD2	CASSLEEREWNQFF	TGTGCCAGCAGCTTGGAGGAGCGGGAGTGGAATCAGTTCTTC
TRBV29-1	many	TRBJ1-1	.	CSVEGRMNTEAFF	TGCAGCGTTGAGGGACGGATGAACACTGAAGCTTTCTTT
TRBV5-6	.	TRBJ2-1	.	CASSQSWGQSSYNEQFF	TGTGCCAGCAGCCAATCATGGGGCCAAAGCTCCTACAATGAGCAGTTCTTC
TRBV7-7	.	TRBJ2-3	.	CASSPGRTPTDTQYF	TGTGCTAGCAGCCCGGGACGGACTCCCACAGATACGCAGTATTTT
TRBV11-1	.	TRBJ2-4	.	CASSLGVAEGLLAKNIKYF	TGTGCCAGCAGCTTAGGAGTAGCGGAAGGATTACTAGCCAAAAACATTAAGTACTTC
TRBV28	many	TRBJ2-3	.	CASSSRGRRTLTDTQYF	TGTGCCAGCAGTTCCCGGGGTAGGCGGACCCTCACAGATACGCAGTATTTT
TRBV7-9	.	TRBJ2-1	TRBD2	CASSLMSSGDNEQFF	TGTGCCAGCAGCTTAATGTCTAGCGGCGACAATGAGCAGTTCTTC
TRBV20-1	few	TRBJ2-7	TRBD1	CSATDRVAYEQYF	TGCAGTGCTACCGACAGGGTAGCCTACGAGCAGTACTTC
TRBV7-3	many	TRBJ2-3	.	CASSLEGLFDTQYF	TGTGCCAGCAGCTTGGAGGGGTTGTTTGATACGCAGTATTTT
TRBV6-2/TRBV6-3	few	TRBJ2-1	TRBD2	CASSYPRASGWYNEQFF	TGTGCCAGCAGTTACCCTCGTGCTAGCGGGTGGTACAATGAGCAGTTCTTC
TRBV7-9	.	TRBJ1-3	.	CASSLVEQRSGNTIYF	TGTGCCAGCAGCTTAGTCGAACAGCGCTCTGGAAACACCATATATTTT